Presented here are 12 T cell receptor beta chains from one specimen sequenced in a study of T cells in Graves' hyperthyroidism and ophthalmopathy. Authors of the study amplified TCR beta CDR3 regions from RNA transcripts. During a first-round RT-PCR of the TCR CDR3, the HTBI primer set was used. TCRdb re-analysed the multiplex PCR reads in MiXCR, keeping a single row per CDR3 protein. The sample includes under 750,000 distinct CDR3 sequences, around 19% seen only once; the top ten take around 17%. The sample was blood. These receptors came from a woman aged 45 to 65 with Graves' hyperthyroidism that later progressed to Graves' ophthalmopathy.

This clonotype occurred many times. The chain carries TRBV5-1 and TRBJ2-3; 8 bases map to TRBD1. V gave up 7 bases and J gave up 4 bases; unmatched junction bases: 8. The CDR3 spans 14 residues. CDR1 is SGHRS, CDR2 YFSETQ, per germline. The CDR3 bases are TGCGCCAGCGCTCACACAGGGGGATCAGATACGCAGTATTTT. Residues: CASAHTGGSDTQYF.

This clonotype was recorded at least ten times. The rearrangement uses TRBV20-1 and TRBJ1-3; TRBD1 is a possible D gene (6 bases). This CDR3 is 13 amino acids long. Germline lookup yields CDR1 DFQATT and CDR2 SNEGSKA (reference sequence). V gave up 7 bases and J gave up 0 bases, with 10 bases separating them. The DNA of the CDR3 is TGCAGTGTACAGGGACCCTCTGGAAACACCATATATTTT. It codes for CSVQGPSGNTIYF.

The chain combines TRBV5-4 with TRBJ1-1; D is undetermined. CDR1 and CDR2 (germline): SGHNT, YYREEE (reference sequence). Trimming cost V 4 bases and J 3 bases, with 16 bases left between them. This CDR3 is 15 amino acids long. The CDR3 bases are TGTGCCAGCAGCACCGGGGAGGTTATGGACACTGAAGCTTTCTTT. This encodes CASSTGEVMDTEAFF.

This clonotype was observed many times. The V gene is TRBV12-3 or TRBV12-4, the J gene TRBJ2-3; 10 nucleotides agree with TRBD1. This CDR3 has 15 amino acids. V lost 5 bases to trimming and J lost 4 bases; unmatched junction nucleotides: 6. CDR3 residues: CASSHPGQGPDTQYF. The CDR3 region has the DNA TGTGCCAGCAGTCATCCGGGACAGGGGCCAGATACGCAGTATTTT.

This clonotype was counted only a few times. This chain connects TRBV9 to TRBJ2-3, with D unclear. Germline V gives CDR1 SGDLS, CDR2 YYNGEE. CDR3 length: 15 amino acids. V was trimmed by 4 bases and J by 0 bases, leaving 12 bases between them. The chain's CDR3 is CASSQDEGSTDTQYF. In DNA form, the CDR3 reads TGTGCCAGCAGCCAGGACGAAGGGAGCACAGATACGCAGTATTTT.

A few counts support this clonotype. This chain uses TRBV5-1 with TRBJ2-2; 11 bases are a match to TRBD2. CDR1 and CDR2 from the germline V gene are SGHRS and YFSETQ. This CDR3 is 16 amino acids long. V shed 4 bases, J shed 4 bases, and the junction held 6 bases outside the gene matches. CDR3 nucleotides: TGCGCCAGCAGCACCGGACTAGCGGGTGCCACCGGGGAGCTGTTTTTT. Translating gives CASSTGLAGATGELFF.

This clonotype has at least ten counts. The chain employs TRBV15 and TRBJ2-5, with D unclear. Trimming took off 4 bases at V and 1 base at J, with 7 bases between the two ends. Germline assignment: CDR1 LNHNV and CDR2 YYDKDF (reference sequence). CDR3 length: 13 amino acids. CDR3: CATSKQIQETQYF. In nucleotides, the CDR3 is TGTGCCACCAGCAAACAGATCCAAGAGACCCAGTACTTC.

This chain connects TRBV7-3 to TRBJ1-2; D remains unclear. Germline lookup yields CDR1 SGHTA and CDR2 FQGTGA. The CDR3 contains 13 residues. Between the trimmed V and J ends, which lost 0 bases and 6 bases, there was a span of 8 bases. CDR3 amino acids: CASSLTLVDGYTF. CDR3 coding DNA: TGTGCCAGCAGCTTAACGTTGGTGGATGGCTACACCTTC.

This clonotype has just a few counts. This chain links TRBV12-3 or TRBV12-4 with TRBJ2-3; a possible D gene is TRBD2 (6 bases). Deletions cut 4 bases from V and 4 bases from J, with 15 bases between. This CDR3 is built from 15 residues. The chain's CDR3 is CASSSGTQTADTQYF. The CDR3 DNA reads TGTGCCAGCAGTTCCGGGACTCAGACTGCAGATACGCAGTATTTT.

The table lists this clonotype with a few counts. This chain joins TRBV5-5 and TRBJ1-6, with a weak D call TRBD1 (5 bases). The ends were cut back, 0 bases at V and 7 bases at J, with 23 bases in the middle. CDR1 and CDR2 (germline): SGHKS, YYEKEE (reference sequence). This CDR3 has 19 residues. The CDR3 here is CASSLEWGSGPSGNSPLHF. DNA of the CDR3: TGTGCCAGCAGCTTGGAGTGGGGATCAGGGCCCTCGGGAAATTCACCCCTCCACTTT. Full variable domain (remainder filled in from reference TRBV5-5 and TRBJ1-6): DAGVTQSPTHLIKTRGQQVTLRCSPISGHKSVSWYQQVLGQGPQFIFQYYEKEERGRGNFPDRFSARQFPNYSSELNVNALLLGDSALYLCASSLEWGSGPSGNSPLHFGNGTRLTVT.

In its sample, this clonotype was seen a few times. This chain connects TRBV19 to TRBJ2-7; no reliable D call. Trimming pared 6 bases from V and 0 bases from J, leaving 15 bases between. CDR3 length equals 15 residues. Per germline, CDR1 LNHDA and CDR2 SQIVND (reference sequence). The CDR3: CASRPTWGSSYEQYF. The CDR3 DNA sequence: TGTGCCAGTAGACCCACTTGGGGTAGCTCCTACGAGCAGTACTTC.

The sample holds many counts of this clonotype. This chain uses TRBV7-3 with TRBJ1-1, with a weak D call TRBD1 (5 bases). Trimming removed 6 bases at V and 4 bases at J, with 12 bases between. Germline V CDR1 and CDR2: SGHTA, FQGTGA. The CDR3 runs 13 residues. CDR3 sequence reads: CASSGAPGTEAFF. DNA for the CDR3: TGTGCCAGCAGTGGGGCCCCGGGCACTGAAGCTTTCTTT.